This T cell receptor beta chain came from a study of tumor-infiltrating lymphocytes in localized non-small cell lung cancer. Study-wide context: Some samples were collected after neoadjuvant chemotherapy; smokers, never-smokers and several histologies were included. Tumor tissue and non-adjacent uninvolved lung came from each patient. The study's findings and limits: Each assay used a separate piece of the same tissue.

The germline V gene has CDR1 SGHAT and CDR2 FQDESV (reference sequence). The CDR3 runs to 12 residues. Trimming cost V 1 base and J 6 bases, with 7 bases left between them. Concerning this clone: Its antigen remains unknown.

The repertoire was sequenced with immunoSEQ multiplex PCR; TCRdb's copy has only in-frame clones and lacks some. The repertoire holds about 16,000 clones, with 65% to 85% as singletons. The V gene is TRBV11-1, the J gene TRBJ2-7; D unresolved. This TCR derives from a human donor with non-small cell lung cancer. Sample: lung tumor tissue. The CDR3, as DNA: TGTGCCAGCAGCTTAGAACCGCTCGAGCAGTACTTC. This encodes CASSLEPLEQYF. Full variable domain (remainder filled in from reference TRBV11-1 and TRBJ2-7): EAEVAQSPRYKITEKSQAVAFWCDPISGHATLYWYRQILGQGPELLVQFQDESVVDDSQLPKDRFSAERLKGVDSTLKIQPAELGDSAMYLCASSLEPLEQYFGPGTRLTVT.